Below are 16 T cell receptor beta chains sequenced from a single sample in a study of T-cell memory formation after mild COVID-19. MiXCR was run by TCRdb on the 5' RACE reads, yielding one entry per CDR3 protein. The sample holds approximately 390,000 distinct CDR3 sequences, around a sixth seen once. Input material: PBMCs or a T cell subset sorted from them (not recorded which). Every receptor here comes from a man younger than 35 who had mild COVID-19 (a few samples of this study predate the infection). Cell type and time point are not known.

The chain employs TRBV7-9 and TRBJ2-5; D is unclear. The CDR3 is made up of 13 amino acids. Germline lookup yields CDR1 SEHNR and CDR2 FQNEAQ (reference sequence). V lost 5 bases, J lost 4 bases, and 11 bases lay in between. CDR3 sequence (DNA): TGTGCCAGCAGCCTAAGAGCAGGAGAGACCCAGTACTTC. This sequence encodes CASSLRAGETQYF.

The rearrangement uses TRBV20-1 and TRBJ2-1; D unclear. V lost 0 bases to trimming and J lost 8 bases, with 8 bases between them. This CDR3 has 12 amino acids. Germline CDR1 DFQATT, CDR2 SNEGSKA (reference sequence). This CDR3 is CSARDVADEQFF. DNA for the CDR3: TGCAGTGCTAGAGATGTGGCGGATGAGCAGTTCTTC.

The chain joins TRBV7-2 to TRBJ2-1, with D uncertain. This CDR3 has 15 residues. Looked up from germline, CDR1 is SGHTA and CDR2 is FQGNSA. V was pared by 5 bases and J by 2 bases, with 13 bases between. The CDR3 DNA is TGTGCCAGCAGCGTCAACAGTTCCCCCTACAATGAGCAGTTCTTC. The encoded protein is CASSVNSSPYNEQFF.

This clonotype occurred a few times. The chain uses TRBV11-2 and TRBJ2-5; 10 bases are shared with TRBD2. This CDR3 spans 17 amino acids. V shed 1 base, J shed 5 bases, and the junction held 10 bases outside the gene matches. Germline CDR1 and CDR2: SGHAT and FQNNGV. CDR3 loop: CASSLGSVTSGLETQYF. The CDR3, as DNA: TGTGCCAGCAGCTTAGGAAGTGTGACTAGCGGGTTGGAGACCCAGTACTTC.

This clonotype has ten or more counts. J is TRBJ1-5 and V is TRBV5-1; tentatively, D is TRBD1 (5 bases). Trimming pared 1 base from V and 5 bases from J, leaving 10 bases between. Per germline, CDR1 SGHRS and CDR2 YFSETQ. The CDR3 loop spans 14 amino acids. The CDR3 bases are TGCGCCAGCAGCTTGTGGGGGAGTGATCAGCCCCAGCATTTT. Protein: CASSLWGSDQPQHF.

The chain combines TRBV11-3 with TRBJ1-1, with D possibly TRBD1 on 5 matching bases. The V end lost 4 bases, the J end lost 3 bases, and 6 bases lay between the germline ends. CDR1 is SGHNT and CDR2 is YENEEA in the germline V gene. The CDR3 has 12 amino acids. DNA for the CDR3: TGTGCCAGCAGCTGGGGGGACACTGAAGCTTTCTTT. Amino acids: CASSWGDTEAFF.

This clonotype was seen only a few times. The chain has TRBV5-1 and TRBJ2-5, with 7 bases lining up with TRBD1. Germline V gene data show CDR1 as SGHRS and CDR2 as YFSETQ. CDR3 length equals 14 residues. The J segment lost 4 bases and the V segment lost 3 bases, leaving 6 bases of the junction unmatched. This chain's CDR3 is CASSWTGSGETQYF. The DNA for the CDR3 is TGCGCCAGCAGCTGGACAGGTTCGGGAGAGACCCAGTACTTC.

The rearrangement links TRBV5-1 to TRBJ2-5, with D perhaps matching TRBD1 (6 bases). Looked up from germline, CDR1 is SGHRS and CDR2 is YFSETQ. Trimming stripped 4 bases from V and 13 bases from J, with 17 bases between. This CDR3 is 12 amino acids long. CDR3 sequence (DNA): TGCGCCAGCAGCCTGGAACAGGGTGAAAGGTACTTC. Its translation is CASSLEQGERYF.

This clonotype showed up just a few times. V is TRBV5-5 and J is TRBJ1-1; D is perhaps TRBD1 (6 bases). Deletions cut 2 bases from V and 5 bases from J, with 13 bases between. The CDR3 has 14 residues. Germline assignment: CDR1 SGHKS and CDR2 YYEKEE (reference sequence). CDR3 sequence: CASSFTTGWTEAFF. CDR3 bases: TGTGCCAGCAGCTTCACTACAGGGTGGACTGAAGCTTTCTTT.

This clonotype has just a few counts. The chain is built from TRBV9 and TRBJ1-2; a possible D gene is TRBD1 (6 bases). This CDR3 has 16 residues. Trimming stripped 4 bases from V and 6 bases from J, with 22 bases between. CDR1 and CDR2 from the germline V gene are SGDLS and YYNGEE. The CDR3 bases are TGTGCCAGCAGCCAAAGGACAGAGGGGTGGAATAATGGCTACACCTTC. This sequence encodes CASSQRTEGWNNGYTF.

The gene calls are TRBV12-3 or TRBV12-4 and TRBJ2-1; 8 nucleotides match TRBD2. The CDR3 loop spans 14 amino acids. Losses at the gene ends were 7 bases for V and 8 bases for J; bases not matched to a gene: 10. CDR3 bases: TGTGCCAGCACCCCACTCGGGGGGGGATATGAGCAGTTCTTC. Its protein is CASTPLGGGYEQFF.

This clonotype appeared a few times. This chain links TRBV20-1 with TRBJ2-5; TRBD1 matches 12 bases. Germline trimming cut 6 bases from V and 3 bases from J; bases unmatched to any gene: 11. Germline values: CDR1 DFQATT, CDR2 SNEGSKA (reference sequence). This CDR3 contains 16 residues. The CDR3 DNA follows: TGCAGTGCAGACGGGACAGGGGGCATTAGAGAAGAGACCCAGTACTTC. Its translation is CSADGTGGIREETQYF.

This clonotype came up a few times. The CDR3: CASSHLLRGQPFSGNTIYF. In DNA form, the CDR3 reads TGTGCCAGCAGCCACCTGCTTCGTGGACAGCCCTTCTCTGGAAACACCATATATTTT. The chain employs TRBV11-1 and TRBJ1-3; D possibly corresponds to TRBD1 (6 bases). CDR3 length: 19 residues. The germline gives CDR1 SGHAT, CDR2 FQDESV (reference sequence). V lost 5 bases to trimming and J lost 0 bases, with 23 bases between them. The full variable domain, its missing parts supplied by reference TRBV11-1 and TRBJ1-3, is EAEVAQSPRYKITEKSQAVAFWCDPISGHATLYWYRQILGQGPELLVQFQDESVVDDSQLPKDRFSAERLKGVDSTLKIQPAELGDSAMYLCASSHLLRGQPFSGNTIYFGEGSWLTVV.

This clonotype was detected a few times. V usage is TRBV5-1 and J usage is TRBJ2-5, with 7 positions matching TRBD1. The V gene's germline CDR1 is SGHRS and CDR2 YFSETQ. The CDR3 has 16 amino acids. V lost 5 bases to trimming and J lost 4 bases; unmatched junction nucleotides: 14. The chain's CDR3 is CASRSDRTRIGETQYF. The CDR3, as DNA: TGCGCCAGCAGATCGGACAGGACCAGGATAGGAGAGACCCAGTACTTC.

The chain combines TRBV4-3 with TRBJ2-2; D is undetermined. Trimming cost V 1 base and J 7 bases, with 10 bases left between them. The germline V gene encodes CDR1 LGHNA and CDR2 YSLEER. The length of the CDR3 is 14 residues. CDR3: CASSQGLEYGELFF. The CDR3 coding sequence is TGCGCCAGCAGCCAAGGGCTAGAGTACGGGGAGCTGTTTTTT.

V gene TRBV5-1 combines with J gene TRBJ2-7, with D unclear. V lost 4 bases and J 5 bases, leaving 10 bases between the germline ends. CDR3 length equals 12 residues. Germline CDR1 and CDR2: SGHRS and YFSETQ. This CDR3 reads CASSTTQNEQYV. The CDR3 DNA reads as TGCGCCAGCAGCACCACGCAGAACGAGCAGTACGTC.